This T cell receptor beta chain was observed in a study of blood T cell repertoires in COVID-19. The wider study: Sources were T cells, B-cell-depleted T cells, or PBMCs; the material itself was cDNA or gDNA.

This CDR3 is 15 amino acids long. Here immunoSEQ multiplex PCR was the method, and the copy in TCRdb shows in-frame clones only, minus some. The sample holds 150,000 to 200,000 clones, 88% seen once. This receptor was taken from a human donor in a cohort sampled during active COVID-19. The chain links TRBV21-1 to TRBJ2-3; the D segment call TRBD1 is taken from the table without a DNA check. TRBV21-1 is a known pseudogene. Sequencing input: peripheral blood. CDR3 bases: TGTGCCAGCACCCTATGTAGGGACAGTCCAGATACGCAGTATTTT. Amino acids: CASTLCRDSPDTQYF.